The next 14 T cell receptor beta chains were all read from a single sample in a study of response to subunit inactivated influenza vaccine. One entry per CDR3 protein results from TCRdb running MiXCR on the RT-PCR reads. The table records approximately 250,000 distinct CDR3 sequences, over 9% of them present only once. This specimen was non-naive T cells sorted from PBMCs, taken 14 to 15 days before vaccination. The receptors here all came from a man in his forties or fifties who received an inactivated influenza vaccine.

This clonotype was seen only a few times. V usage is TRBV5-1 and J usage is TRBJ1-2; D might be TRBD1 (6 bases). The CDR3 runs to 14 residues. Germline V gene data show CDR1 as SGHRS and CDR2 as YFSETQ. V lost 3 bases and J lost 5, with 14 bases in between. DNA of the CDR3: TGCGCCAGCAGCTCCGGACAGATTTCGTATGGCTACACCTTC. Translated: CASSSGQISYGYTF. Looking up the rest from reference TRBV5-1 and TRBJ1-2 gives the full variable domain: KAGVTQTPRYLIKTRGQQVTLSCSPISGHRSVSWYQQTPGQGLQFLFEYFSETQRNKGNFPGRFSGRQFSNSRSEMNVSTLELGDSALYLCASSSGQISYGYTFGSGTRLTVV.

The table lists this clonotype with a few counts. V gene TRBV2 combines with J gene TRBJ2-1; 8 bases agree with TRBD2. The CDR3 is 14 residues long. J gave up 5 bases and V 8 bases, and 8 bases lay outside the gene matches. Germline V gene data show CDR1 as SNHLY and CDR2 as FYNNEI. This CDR3 is CASLLRGGNNEQFF. DNA of the CDR3: TGTGCCAGCCTTCTCCGGGGGGGAAACAATGAGCAGTTCTTC.

This clonotype appeared a few times. The chain employs TRBV5-1 and TRBJ2-1; D may be TRBD1 or TRBD2 (5 bases each). The CDR3 consists of 14 residues. Trimming stripped 1 base from V and 8 bases from J, with 13 bases between. Germline CDR1 is SGHRS and CDR2 is YFSETQ. The CDR3 nucleotides read TGCGCCAGCAGCTTGAAGGCAGGGACCGATGAGCAGTTCTTC. Translated, it gives CASSLKAGTDEQFF. The complete variable domain, with remaining parts taken from reference TRBV5-1 and TRBJ2-1, reads KAGVTQTPRYLIKTRGQQVTLSCSPISGHRSVSWYQQTPGQGLQFLFEYFSETQRNKGNFPGRFSGRQFSNSRSEMNVSTLELGDSALYLCASSLKAGTDEQFFGPGTRLTVL.

This clonotype was picked up a small number of times. This chain connects TRBV7-9 to TRBJ1-2; D unclear. Trimming stripped 11 bases from V and 5 bases from J, with 18 bases between. The length of the CDR3 is 13 residues. Per the germline V gene, CDR1 is SEHNR and CDR2 is FQNEAQ (reference sequence). As DNA, the CDR3 is TGTGCCGGCGAATCTACACAAAAATATGGCTACACCTTC. It is translated as CAGESTQKYGYTF. The full variable domain, in which reference TRBV7-9 and TRBJ1-2 provide the parts outside the CDR3, is DTGVSQNPRHKITKRGQNVTFRCDPISEHNRLYWYRQTLGQGPEFLTYFQNEAQLEKSRLLSDRFSAERPKGSFSTLEIQRTEQGDSAMYLCAGESTQKYGYTFGSGTRLTVV.

This sequence joins TRBV3-1 and TRBJ2-5, with 9 bases fitting TRBD2. The CDR3 has 13 amino acids. V trimming: 8 bases; J trimming: 5 bases; junction bases outside the gene matches: 6. Germline CDR1 reads LGHDT; CDR2 reads YNNKEL (reference sequence). CDR3 residues: CASGGRAGETQYF. The CDR3 DNA sequence: TGTGCCAGCGGCGGGAGGGCCGGGGAGACCCAGTACTTC.

The table lists this clonotype with many counts. The rearrangement links TRBV5-1 to TRBJ2-5; D uncertain. Germline values: CDR1 SGHRS, CDR2 YFSETQ. Deletions cut 0 bases from V and 5 bases from J, with 14 bases between. The CDR3 spans 15 residues. Here the CDR3 reads CASSLEPYPYETQYF. The DNA for the CDR3 is TGCGCCAGCAGCTTGGAGCCTTATCCTTACGAGACCCAGTACTTC.

CDR3 in DNA: TGTGCCAGCAGCCGACAGGGGTACAATCAGCCCCAGCATTTT. Its protein product is CASSRQGYNQPQHF. The chain employs TRBV2 and TRBJ1-5; 8 bases are shared with TRBD1. The CDR3 has 14 residues. Germline CDR1 and CDR2: SNHLY and FYNNEI. V gave up 6 bases and J gave up 3 bases; unmatched junction bases: 4.

This clonotype has only a few counts. The rearrangement links TRBV20-1 to TRBJ2-1, with 8 bases fitting TRBD2. Trimming at V came to 0 bases and at J to 0 bases, leaving 10 bases not matched to a gene. The CDR3 sequence is 18 residues long. The germline CDR1 and CDR2 sequences are DFQATT and SNEGSKA (reference sequence). The DNA for the CDR3 is TGCAGTGCTAGAGATCCCCCAACTAGCGGCAGCTCCTACAATGAGCAGTTCTTC. Translating it yields CSARDPPTSGSSYNEQFF.

The J gene is TRBJ2-1, the V gene TRBV3-1, with 10 bases identical to TRBD2. This CDR3 has 16 amino acids. The germline V gene encodes CDR1 LGHDT and CDR2 YNNKEL (reference sequence). The V gene end was trimmed by 0 bases and the J gene end by 4 bases; junction bases not matched to a gene: 3. The CDR3 DNA sequence: TGTGCCAGCAGCCAAGATCTACTAGCGGGGTACAATGAGCAGTTCTTC. Amino acids: CASSQDLLAGYNEQFF.

The chain recombines TRBV6-1 with TRBJ2-5, with 10 bases identical to TRBD1. The CDR3 is 16 amino acids. Germline lookup yields CDR1 MNHNS and CDR2 SASEGT. V shed 4 bases, J shed 4 bases, and the junction held 9 bases outside the gene matches. The CDR3 protein is CASSADRGAMGETQYF. The CDR3 nucleotides are TGTGCCAGCAGTGCGGACAGGGGGGCAATGGGAGAGACCCAGTACTTC.

This clonotype has more than one count but fewer than ten. This rearrangement joins TRBV12-3 or TRBV12-4 to TRBJ2-5; D not certain. This CDR3 region has 14 residues. V lost 6 bases to trimming and J lost 1 base, with 12 bases between them. In nucleotides, the CDR3 is TGTGCCAGCAGCAAATCAGGAGTCCAAGAGACCCAGTACTTC. Its protein product is CASSKSGVQETQYF.

This chain connects TRBV9 to TRBJ1-2; possibly TRBD1 for D (6 bases). The germline V and J ends were trimmed by 3 bases and 3 bases, with 12 bases remaining between them. This CDR3 region has 14 residues. The V gene's germline CDR1 is SGDLS and CDR2 YYNGEE. CDR3 amino acids: CASSAQQGYYGYTF. In nucleotides, the CDR3 is TGTGCCAGCAGCGCGCAACAGGGATACTATGGCTACACCTTC.

This clonotype has a handful of counts. The chain employs TRBV11-2 and TRBJ1-3; the D is unclear. The V end lost 1 base, the J end lost 0 bases, and 13 bases lay between the germline ends. The CDR3 totals 17 residues. CDR1 and CDR2 (germline): SGHAT, FQNNGV. In DNA form, the CDR3 reads TGTGCCAGCAGCTTAGCTCTCGGACGTACCTCTGGAAACACCATATATTTT. The encoded protein is CASSLALGRTSGNTIYF. Based on the CDR3 plus reference TRBV11-2 and TRBJ1-3, the full variable domain is EAGVAQSPRYKIIEKRQSVAFWCNPISGHATLYWYQQILGQGPKLLIQFQNNGVVDDSQLPKDRFSAERLKGVDSTLKIQPAKLEDSAVYLCASSLALGRTSGNTIYFGEGSWLTVV.

The chain joins TRBV20-1 to TRBJ2-7; TRBD2 agrees at 14 bases. Per the germline V gene, CDR1 is DFQATT and CDR2 is SNEGSKA (reference sequence). The CDR3 consists of 17 residues. Losses at the gene ends were 2 bases for V and 5 bases for J; bases not matched to a gene: 11. The CDR3 region is CSARLPGTSGSSNEQYF. The CDR3 DNA is TGCAGTGCTAGATTACCCGGGACTAGCGGGAGTAGCAACGAGCAGTACTTC.